The T cell receptor (beta chain) described here comes from a study of OX40 agonist ivuxolimab in advanced cancers. Overall study findings and caveats: Expansion of clones was among the lowest in partial responders at 0.1-3.0 mg/kg. At 0.1 to 3.0 mg/kg and by week 6, CD4+ and CD8+ T cells in the blood had expanded clonally.

Blood sampling took place at baseline, cycle 4 day 1, and cycle 7 day 1. To note about this clone: Its specificity is unknown.

CDR1 and CDR2 (germline): SGHDN, FVKESK. The CDR3 is 18 amino acids. Trimming pared 4 bases from V and 5 bases from J, leaving 26 bases between. Generated by immunoSEQ multiplex PCR, the TCRdb table keeps only in-frame clones and is missing some. The table shows roughly 60,000 clones, with about 88% occurring only once. This sequence originates from an adult with an advanced solid tumor such as melanoma, head and neck, liver or kidney cancer. V gene TRBV14 combines with J gene TRBJ2-5; TRBD1 or TRBD2 may be the D gene (7 bases each). The specimen was CD4+ or CD8+ T cells sorted from blood, collected in a trial of the OX40 agonist ivuxolimab. Here the CDR3 DNA reads TGTGCCAGCAGCCTTCAAACCCGACAGGGAGGGAGTGCGGAGACCCAGTACTTC. Its protein product is CASSLQTRQGGSAETQYF.